The rows below give T cell receptor beta chains drawn from one sample of a study of cytomegalovirus exposure and HLA in healthy donors. The repertoire was sequenced with immunoSEQ multiplex PCR; TCRdb's copy has only in-frame clones and lacks some. This sample carries some 140,000 clones, 60% to 80% of them seen once, and the ten largest clones take over 10%. Input material: PBMCs. The receptors were gathered from a man aged 30 to 45 in good health and CMV-seropositive. Both conserved end residues are part of each CDR3. The D gene is left open where the match is weak. Where a row states a size, it is once, few, many or the class of an expanded clone; other rows omit it.

v_gene: TRBV5-6
abundance: once
len: 15
j_gene: TRBJ1-3
d_gene: NA
CDR3aa: CASSQGGGLGNTIYF

v_gene: TRBV5-1
abundance: NA
len: 13
j_gene: TRBJ2-7
d_gene: TRBD1
CDR3aa: CASSQDRSYEQYF

v_gene: TRBV5-4
abundance: few
len: 14
j_gene: TRBJ2-5
d_gene: NA
CDR3aa: CASSLVGDEETQYF

v_gene: TRBV15
abundance: NA
len: 13
j_gene: TRBJ2-1
d_gene: NA
CDR3aa: CATSNGIYNEQFF

v_gene: TRBV9
abundance: NA
len: 11
j_gene: TRBJ2-1
d_gene: NA
CDR3aa: CASSVAGEQFF

v_gene: TRBV5-4
abundance: NA
len: 13
j_gene: TRBJ2-5
d_gene: NA
CDR3aa: CASSTGLKETQYF

v_gene: TRBV9
abundance: NA
len: 15
j_gene: TRBJ1-1
d_gene: NA
CDR3aa: CASSPLTGVNTEAFF

v_gene: TRBV9
abundance: NA
len: 17
j_gene: TRBJ2-2
d_gene: NA
CDR3aa: CASSVAGNRGGTGELFF

v_gene: TRBV7-9
abundance: NA
len: 16
j_gene: TRBJ1-1
d_gene: TRBD1
CDR3aa: CASSPGGGQRNTEAFF

v_gene: TRBV4-2
abundance: NA
len: 16
j_gene: TRBJ2-2
d_gene: TRBD1
CDR3aa: CASSQHGTANTGELFF

v_gene: TRBV11-2
abundance: once
len: 14
j_gene: TRBJ2-7
d_gene: TRBD1
CDR3aa: CASSVTGRSYEQYF

v_gene: TRBV29-1
abundance: NA
len: 14
j_gene: TRBJ2-3
d_gene: NA
CDR3aa: CSAHPARRPDTQYF

v_gene: TRBV9
abundance: NA
len: 16
j_gene: TRBJ2-5
d_gene: TRBD2
CDR3aa: CASSVRLAGGQETQYF

v_gene: TRBV4-2
abundance: once
len: 15
j_gene: TRBJ2-7
d_gene: TRBD2
CDR3aa: CASSQDASGSYEQYF

v_gene: TRBV6-1
abundance: once
len: 14
j_gene: TRBJ2-5
d_gene: TRBD2
CDR3aa: CASSPLAGLETQYF

v_gene: TRBV5-1
abundance: NA
len: 16
j_gene: TRBJ1-1
d_gene: NA
CDR3aa: CASSLGRGAEPTEAFF

v_gene: TRBV6-5
abundance: NA
len: 12
j_gene: TRBJ2-3
d_gene: NA
CDR3aa: CASSPNTDTQYF

v_gene: TRBV2
abundance: few
len: 13
j_gene: TRBJ1-1
d_gene: NA
CDR3aa: CASSIQGITEAFF

v_gene: TRBV6-6
abundance: NA
len: 12
j_gene: TRBJ1-3
d_gene: NA
CDR3aa: CASTSAGNTIYF

v_gene: TRBV5-4
abundance: once
len: 13
j_gene: TRBJ2-4
d_gene: NA
CDR3aa: CASSLSLENIQYF

v_gene: TRBV6-6
abundance: NA
len: 13
j_gene: TRBJ1-1
d_gene: NA
CDR3aa: CASSYSGGMGAFF

v_gene: TRBV5-1
abundance: NA
len: 15
j_gene: TRBJ2-1
d_gene: TRBD2
CDR3aa: CASSAIAGFSNEQFF

v_gene: TRBV28
abundance: NA
len: 15
j_gene: TRBJ1-5
d_gene: NA
CDR3aa: CASSLGSSLNQPQHF

v_gene: TRBV7-9
abundance: NA
len: 14
j_gene: TRBJ1-1
d_gene: NA
CDR3aa: CASSSLAGLNEAFF

v_gene: TRBV27
abundance: NA
len: 15
j_gene: TRBJ1-1
d_gene: NA
CDR3aa: CASSPAGASNTEAFF